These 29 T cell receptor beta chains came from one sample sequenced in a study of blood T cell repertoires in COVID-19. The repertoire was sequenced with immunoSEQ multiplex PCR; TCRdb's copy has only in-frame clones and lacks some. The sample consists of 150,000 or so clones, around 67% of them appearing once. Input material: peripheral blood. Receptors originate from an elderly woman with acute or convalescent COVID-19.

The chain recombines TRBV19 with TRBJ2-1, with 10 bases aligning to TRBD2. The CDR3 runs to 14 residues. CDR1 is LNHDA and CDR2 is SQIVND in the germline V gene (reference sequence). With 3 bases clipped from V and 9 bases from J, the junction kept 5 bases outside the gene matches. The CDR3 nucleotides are TGTGCCAGTAGTATCTCTAGCGGGAGAAGTGAGCAGTTCTTC. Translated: CASSISSGRSEQFF.

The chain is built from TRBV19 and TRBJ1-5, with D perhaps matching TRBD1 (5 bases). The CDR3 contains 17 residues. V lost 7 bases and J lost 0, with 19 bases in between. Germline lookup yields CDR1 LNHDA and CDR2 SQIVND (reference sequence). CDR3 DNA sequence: TGTGCCAGTACCGGACAAACGGCCCAATATAGCAATCAGCCCCAGCATTTT. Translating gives CASTGQTAQYSNQPQHF.

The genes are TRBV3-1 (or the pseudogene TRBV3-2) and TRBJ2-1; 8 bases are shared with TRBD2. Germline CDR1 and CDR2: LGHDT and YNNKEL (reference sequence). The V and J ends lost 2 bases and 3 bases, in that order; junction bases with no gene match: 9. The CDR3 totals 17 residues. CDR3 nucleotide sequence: TGTGCCAGCAGCCAAACCCTGGGGCTAGCGGGCTACAATGAGCAGTTCTTC. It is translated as CASSQTLGLAGYNEQFF.

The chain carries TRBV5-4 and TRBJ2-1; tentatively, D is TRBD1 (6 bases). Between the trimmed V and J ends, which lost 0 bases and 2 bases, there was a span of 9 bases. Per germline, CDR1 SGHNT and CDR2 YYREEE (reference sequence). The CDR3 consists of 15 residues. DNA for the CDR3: TGTGCCAGCAGCTTGGAGGCAGGGGCCTACAATGAGCAGTTCTTC. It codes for CASSLEAGAYNEQFF.

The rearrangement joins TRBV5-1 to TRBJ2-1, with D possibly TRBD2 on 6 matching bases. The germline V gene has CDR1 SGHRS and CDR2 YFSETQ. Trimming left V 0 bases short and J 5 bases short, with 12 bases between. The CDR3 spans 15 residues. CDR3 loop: CASSLEVGGHNEQFF. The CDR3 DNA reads TGCGCCAGCAGCTTGGAAGTGGGGGGTCACAATGAGCAGTTCTTC.

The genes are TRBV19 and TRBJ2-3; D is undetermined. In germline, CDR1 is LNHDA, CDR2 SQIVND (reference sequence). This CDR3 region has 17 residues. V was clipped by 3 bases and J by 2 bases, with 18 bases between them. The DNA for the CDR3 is TGTGCCAGTAGTATCCGCCCATTTGCGGATATCACAGATACGCAGTATTTT. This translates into CASSIRPFADITDTQYF.

CDR3 coding DNA: TGTGCCACCAAACTAGCGGGAGGTCACAGGGAGCAGTTCTTC. Amino acids: CATKLAGGHREQFF. This rearrangement joins TRBV28 to TRBJ2-1, with 12 positions matching TRBD2. The CDR3 length is 14 residues. Germline V gene lookup returns CDR1 MDHEN and CDR2 SYDVKM. J gave up 10 bases and V 10 bases, and 11 bases lay outside the gene matches.

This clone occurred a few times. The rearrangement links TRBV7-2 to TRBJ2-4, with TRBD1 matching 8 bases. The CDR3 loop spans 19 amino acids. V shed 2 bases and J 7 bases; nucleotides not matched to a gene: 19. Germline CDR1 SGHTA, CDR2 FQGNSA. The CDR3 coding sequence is TGTGCCAGCAGCTTAAGGGGCAGGGGGCTGGGCGGAGCGAGGAACATTCAGTACTTC. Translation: CASSLRGRGLGGARNIQYF.

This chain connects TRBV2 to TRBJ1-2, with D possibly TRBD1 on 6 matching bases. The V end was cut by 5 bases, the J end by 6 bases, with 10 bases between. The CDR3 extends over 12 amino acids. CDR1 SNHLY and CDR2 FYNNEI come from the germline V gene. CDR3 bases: TGTGCCAGCAGTCTACAGGGAAATGGCTACACCTTC. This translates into CASSLQGNGYTF.

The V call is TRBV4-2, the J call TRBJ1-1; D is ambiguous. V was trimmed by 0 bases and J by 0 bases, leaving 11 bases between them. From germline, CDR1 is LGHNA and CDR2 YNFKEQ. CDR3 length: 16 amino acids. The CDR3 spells CASSQEIDIMNTEAFF. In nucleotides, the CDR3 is TGTGCCAGCAGCCAAGAGATCGACATCATGAACACTGAAGCTTTCTTT.

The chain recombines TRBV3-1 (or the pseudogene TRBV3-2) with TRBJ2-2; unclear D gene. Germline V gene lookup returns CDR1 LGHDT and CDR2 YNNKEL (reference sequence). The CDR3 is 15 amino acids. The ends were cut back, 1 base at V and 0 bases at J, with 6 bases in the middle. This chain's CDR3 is CASSQGPANTGELFF. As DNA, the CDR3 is TGTGCCAGCAGCCAAGGGCCAGCGAACACCGGGGAGCTGTTTTTT.

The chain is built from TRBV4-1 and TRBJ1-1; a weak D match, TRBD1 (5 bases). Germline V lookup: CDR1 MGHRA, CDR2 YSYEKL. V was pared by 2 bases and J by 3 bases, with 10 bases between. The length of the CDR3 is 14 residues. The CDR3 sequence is CASSQYGGDTEAFF. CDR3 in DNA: TGCGCCAGCAGCCAATATGGGGGGGACACTGAAGCTTTCTTT.

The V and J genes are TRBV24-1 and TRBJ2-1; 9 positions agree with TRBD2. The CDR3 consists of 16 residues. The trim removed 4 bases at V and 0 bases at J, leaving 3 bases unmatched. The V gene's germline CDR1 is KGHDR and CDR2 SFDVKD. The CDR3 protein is CATSDVSGSSYNEQFF. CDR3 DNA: TGTGCCACCAGTGACGTTAGCGGGAGCTCCTACAATGAGCAGTTCTTC.

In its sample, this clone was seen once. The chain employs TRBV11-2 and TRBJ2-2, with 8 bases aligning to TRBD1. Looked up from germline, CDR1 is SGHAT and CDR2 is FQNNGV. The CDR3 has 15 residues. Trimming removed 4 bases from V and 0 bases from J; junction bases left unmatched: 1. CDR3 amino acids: CASSSRGPNTGELFF. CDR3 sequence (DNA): TGTGCCAGCAGCTCCAGGGGGCCGAACACCGGGGAGCTGTTTTTT.

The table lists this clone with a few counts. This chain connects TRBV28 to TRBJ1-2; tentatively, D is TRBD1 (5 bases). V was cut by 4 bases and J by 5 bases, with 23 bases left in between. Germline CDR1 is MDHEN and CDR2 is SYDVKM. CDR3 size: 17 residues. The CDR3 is CASSSGTYADKPYGYTF. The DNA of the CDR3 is TGTGCCAGCAGTTCAGGGACTTACGCCGATAAGCCTTATGGCTACACCTTC.

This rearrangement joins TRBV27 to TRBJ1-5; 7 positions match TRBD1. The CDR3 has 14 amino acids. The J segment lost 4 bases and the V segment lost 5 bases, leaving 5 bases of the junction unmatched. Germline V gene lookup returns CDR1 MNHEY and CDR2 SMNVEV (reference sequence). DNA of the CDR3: TGTGCCAGCAGTCCACTCAGGGGGAATCAGCCCCAGCATTTT. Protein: CASSPLRGNQPQHF.

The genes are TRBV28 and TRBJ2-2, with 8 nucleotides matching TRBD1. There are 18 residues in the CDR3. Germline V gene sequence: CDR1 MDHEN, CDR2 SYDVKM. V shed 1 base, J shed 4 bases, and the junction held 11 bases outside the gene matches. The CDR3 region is CASSLFDRGDISTGELFF. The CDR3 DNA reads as TGTGCCAGCAGTTTATTCGACAGGGGCGATATTAGCACCGGGGAGCTGTTTTTT.

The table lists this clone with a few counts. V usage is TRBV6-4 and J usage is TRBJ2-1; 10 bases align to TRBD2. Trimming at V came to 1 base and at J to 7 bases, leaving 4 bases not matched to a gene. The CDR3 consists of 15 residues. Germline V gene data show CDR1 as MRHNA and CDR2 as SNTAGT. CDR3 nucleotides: TGTGCCAGCAGTGACTTAGGTAGCGGGAGGAATGAGCAGTTCTTC. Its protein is CASSDLGSGRNEQFF.

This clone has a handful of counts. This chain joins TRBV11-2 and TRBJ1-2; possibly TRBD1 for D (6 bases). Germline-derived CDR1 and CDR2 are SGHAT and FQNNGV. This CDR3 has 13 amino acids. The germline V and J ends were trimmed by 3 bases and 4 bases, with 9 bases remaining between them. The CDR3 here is CASSFGGAYGYTF. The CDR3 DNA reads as TGTGCCAGCAGCTTCGGGGGGGCCTATGGCTACACCTTC.

The CDR3 nucleotides are TGTGCCAGCAGCTTCCGGACTAGCGGGAGTTTGGAGACCCAGTACTTC. Protein: CASSFRTSGSLETQYF. The rearrangement links TRBV7-6 to TRBJ2-5; 13 positions agree with TRBD2. Losses at the gene ends were 3 bases for V and 5 bases for J; bases not matched to a gene: 6. This CDR3 is 16 amino acids long. From germline, CDR1 is SGHVS and CDR2 FNYEAQ.

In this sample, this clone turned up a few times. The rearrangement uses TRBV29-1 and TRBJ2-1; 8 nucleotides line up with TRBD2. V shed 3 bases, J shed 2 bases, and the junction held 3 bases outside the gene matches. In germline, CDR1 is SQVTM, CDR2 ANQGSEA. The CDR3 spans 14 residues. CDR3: CSVDTSGTYNEQFF. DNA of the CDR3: TGCAGCGTTGATACTAGCGGAACCTACAATGAGCAGTTCTTC.

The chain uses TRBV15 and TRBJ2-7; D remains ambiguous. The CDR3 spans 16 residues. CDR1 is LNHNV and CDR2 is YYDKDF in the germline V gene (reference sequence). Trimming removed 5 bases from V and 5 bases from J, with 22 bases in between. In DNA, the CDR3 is TGTGCCACCAGCGACAAATTCTTCTGGGCGCCGGACGAGCAGTACTTC. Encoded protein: CATSDKFFWAPDEQYF.

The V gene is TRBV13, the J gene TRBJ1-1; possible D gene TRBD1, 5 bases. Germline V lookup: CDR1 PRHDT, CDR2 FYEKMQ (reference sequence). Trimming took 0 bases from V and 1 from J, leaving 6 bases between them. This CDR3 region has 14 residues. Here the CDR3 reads CASSLGGGNTEAFF. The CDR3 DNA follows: TGTGCCAGCAGCTTAGGCGGGGGGAACACTGAAGCTTTCTTT.

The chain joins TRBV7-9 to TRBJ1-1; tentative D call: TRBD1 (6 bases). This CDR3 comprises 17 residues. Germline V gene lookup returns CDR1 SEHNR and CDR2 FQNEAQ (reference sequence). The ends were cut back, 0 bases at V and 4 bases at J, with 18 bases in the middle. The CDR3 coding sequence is TGTGCCAGCAGCTTAGCTGGGGACACCACGATGTCCACTGAAGCTTTCTTT. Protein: CASSLAGDTTMSTEAFF.

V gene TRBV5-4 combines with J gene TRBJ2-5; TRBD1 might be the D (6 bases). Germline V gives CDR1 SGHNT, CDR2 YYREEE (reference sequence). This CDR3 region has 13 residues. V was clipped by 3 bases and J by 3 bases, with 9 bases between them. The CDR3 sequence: CASSSRQEETQYF. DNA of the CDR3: TGTGCCAGCAGCTCACGACAGGAAGAGACCCAGTACTTC.

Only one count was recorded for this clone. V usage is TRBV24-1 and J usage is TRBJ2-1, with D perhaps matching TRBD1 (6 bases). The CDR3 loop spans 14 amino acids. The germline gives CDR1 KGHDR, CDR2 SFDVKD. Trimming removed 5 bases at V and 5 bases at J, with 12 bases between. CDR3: CATSVWGRDNEQFF. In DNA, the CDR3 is TGTGCCACCAGTGTCTGGGGGCGGGACAATGAGCAGTTCTTC.

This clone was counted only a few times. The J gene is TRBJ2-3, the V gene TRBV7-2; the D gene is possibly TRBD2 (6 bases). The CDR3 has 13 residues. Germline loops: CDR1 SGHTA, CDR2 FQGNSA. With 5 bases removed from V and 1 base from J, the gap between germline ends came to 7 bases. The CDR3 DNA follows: TGTGCCAGCAGCCCTAGCGGCACAGATACGCAGTATTTT. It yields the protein CASSPSGTDTQYF.

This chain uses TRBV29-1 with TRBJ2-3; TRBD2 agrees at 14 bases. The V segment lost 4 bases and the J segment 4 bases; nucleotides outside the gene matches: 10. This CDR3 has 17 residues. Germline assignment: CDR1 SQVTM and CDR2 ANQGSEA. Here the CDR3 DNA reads TGCAGCGTTGGCGGGACTAGCGGGAGAATTCCCCCAGATACGCAGTATTTT. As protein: CSVGGTSGRIPPDTQYF.

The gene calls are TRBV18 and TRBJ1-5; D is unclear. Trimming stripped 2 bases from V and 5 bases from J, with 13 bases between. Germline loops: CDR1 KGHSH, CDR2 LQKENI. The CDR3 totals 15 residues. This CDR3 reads CASSPKGTEDQPQHF. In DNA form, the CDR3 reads TGTGCCAGCTCACCAAAAGGCACGGAGGATCAGCCCCAGCATTTT.